What follows are 18 T cell receptor beta chains derived from one specimen sequenced in a study of shared clonotypes between healthy human individuals. The repertoire was sequenced with immunoSEQ multiplex PCR; TCRdb's copy has only in-frame clones and lacks some. Of roughly 1.5 million clones in the sample, approximately 98% were seen once. The sequenced material came from naive CD4+ T cells sorted from blood. The subset: CD45RA+ positively selected. Receptors originate from a man aged 30 to 45 in good health.

This chain links TRBV5-4 with TRBJ2-6; 8 nucleotides line up with TRBD2. CDR1 SGHNT and CDR2 YYREEE come from the germline V gene (reference sequence). Trimming took 1 base from V and 0 from J; bases not matched to a gene: 3. CDR3 length: 17 amino acids. The CDR3 nucleotides are TGTGCCAGCAGCTTGCCCAGCGGGGGCTCTGGGGCCAACGTCCTGACTTTC. Encoded protein: CASSLPSGGSGANVLTF.

The V gene is TRBV27, the J gene TRBJ1-1; possible D gene TRBD1, 5 bases. V gave up 10 bases and J gave up 3 bases, with 21 bases separating them. In germline, CDR1 is MNHEY, CDR2 SMNVEV (reference sequence). This CDR3 is built from 15 residues. The CDR3 loop reads CATKGRGFRDTEAFF. The CDR3 DNA reads as TGTGCCACTAAGGGGAGAGGGTTCCGAGACACTGAAGCTTTCTTT.

This chain connects TRBV5-1 to TRBJ1-5, with no clear D. The CDR3 totals 12 residues. Germline V gene lookup returns CDR1 SGHRS and CDR2 YFSETQ. The V gene lost 1 base and the J gene lost 7 bases, with 6 bases spanning the gap. CDR3 nucleotides: TGCGCCAGCAGCTTGTATGGGCAGCCCCAGCATTTT. Residues: CASSLYGQPQHF. Supplemented by reference TRBV5-1 and TRBJ1-5, the full variable domain reads KAGVTQTPRYLIKTRGQQVTLSCSPISGHRSVSWYQQTPGQGLQFLFEYFSETQRNKGNFPGRFSGRQFSNSRSEMNVSTLELGDSALYLCASSLYGQPQHFGDGTRLSIL.

The sample holds one count of this clone. The rearrangement uses TRBV9 and TRBJ1-1; maybe TRBD1 (5 bases). Per the germline V gene, CDR1 is SGDLS and CDR2 is YYNGEE. V was trimmed by 0 bases and J by 5 bases, leaving 14 bases between them. This CDR3 is built from 15 residues. The CDR3 bases are TGTGCCAGCAGCGTAGGGGGCAGCTTGGGAACTGAAGCTTTCTTT. Amino acid sequence: CASSVGGSLGTEAFF.

This clone appeared a single time. This chain links TRBV7-2 with TRBJ2-7; 8 nucleotides line up with TRBD1. The CDR3 spans 15 residues. Germline CDR1 is SGHTA and CDR2 is FQGNSA. J gave up 2 bases and V 4 bases, and 7 bases lay outside the gene matches. The CDR3 sequence: CASSSTGAPAYEQYF. For the CDR3, the DNA is TGTGCCAGCAGCTCGACAGGGGCACCAGCCTACGAGCAGTACTTC.

V is TRBV4-2 and J is TRBJ1-5, with no clear D. Per germline, CDR1 LGHNA and CDR2 YNFKEQ. Trimming pared 0 bases from V and 0 bases from J, leaving 9 bases between. This CDR3 has 16 amino acids. As DNA, the CDR3 is TGTGCCAGCAGCCAAGATTGGCTGGGTAGCAATCAGCCCCAGCATTTT. Translation: CASSQDWLGSNQPQHF.

The chain is built from TRBV7-6 and TRBJ2-7; a possible D gene is TRBD1 (5 bases). The CDR3 length is 16 residues. V was cut by 2 bases and J by 0 bases, with 14 bases left in between. The germline gives CDR1 SGHVS, CDR2 FNYEAQ. This chain's CDR3 is CASSLNLRDISYEQYF. The DNA for the CDR3 is TGTGCCAGCAGCTTAAACCTCAGGGATATCTCCTACGAGCAGTACTTC.

The rearrangement joins TRBV6-6 to TRBJ2-5; no clear D gene. The CDR3 runs to 16 residues. From germline, CDR1 is MNHNY and CDR2 SVGAGI (reference sequence). The V end was cut by 6 bases, the J end by 2 bases, with 19 bases between. The CDR3 region has the DNA TGTGCCAGCAGAGCGACGGGCCTCAGGTTTCAAGAGACCCAGTACTTC. Translating gives CASRATGLRFQETQYF.

The V gene is TRBV5-1, the J gene TRBJ2-3, with D possibly TRBD1 on 6 matching bases. This CDR3 is built from 15 residues. The V end was cut by 4 bases, the J end by 1 base, with 13 bases between. CDR1 SGHRS and CDR2 YFSETQ come from the germline V gene. The CDR3 loop is CASSPQGYGTDTQYF. CDR3 nucleotide sequence: TGCGCCAGCAGCCCACAGGGTTACGGCACAGATACGCAGTATTTT. Based on the CDR3 plus reference TRBV5-1 and TRBJ2-3, the full variable domain is KAGVTQTPRYLIKTRGQQVTLSCSPISGHRSVSWYQQTPGQGLQFLFEYFSETQRNKGNFPGRFSGRQFSNSRSEMNVSTLELGDSALYLCASSPQGYGTDTQYFGPGTRLTVL.

The chain recombines TRBV14 with TRBJ2-7; unclear D gene. Per the germline V gene, CDR1 is SGHDN and CDR2 is FVKESK. There are 14 residues in the CDR3. V shed 0 bases and J shed 2 bases, with 8 bases lying between them. The CDR3 DNA sequence: TGTGCCAGCAGCCAAGACGGAGTAGCCTACGAGCAGTACTTC. Protein product: CASSQDGVAYEQYF.

The genes are TRBV28 and TRBJ2-7; 8 bases map to TRBD2. The CDR3 is 16 residues long. V was pared by 6 bases and J by 3 bases, with 13 bases of the junction left unmatched. The V gene's germline CDR1 is MDHEN and CDR2 SYDVKM. The CDR3, as DNA: TGTGCCAGCAGCTCACTCGGGCGGGAGGCTCACTACGAGCAGTACTTC. Amino acid sequence: CASSSLGREAHYEQYF.

This rearrangement joins TRBV4-2 to TRBJ1-4; D remains unclear. Germline CDR1 reads LGHNA; CDR2 reads YNFKEQ. The CDR3 is 14 amino acids. The V gene lost 0 bases and the J gene lost 4 bases, with 6 bases spanning the gap. CDR3 region: CASSQERLNEKLFF. The CDR3 nucleotides read TGTGCCAGCAGCCAAGAGCGGCTTAATGAAAAACTGTTTTTT.

J is TRBJ1-5 and V is TRBV5-1, with D uncertain. CDR3 length: 15 amino acids. Germline CDR1 is SGHRS and CDR2 is YFSETQ. Between the trimmed V and J ends, which lost 0 bases and 3 bases, there was a span of 10 bases. CDR3 in DNA: TGCGCCAGCAGCTTGGCCGGGAACACCAATCAGCCCCAGCATTTT. Protein sequence: CASSLAGNTNQPQHF.

The CDR3: CASGLQTGVIPYEQYF. The CDR3 DNA sequence: TGTGCTAGTGGTTTACAAACCGGGGTAATACCCTACGAGCAGTACTTC. The chain carries TRBV12-5 and TRBJ2-7; a possible D gene is TRBD2 (5 bases). This CDR3 has 16 amino acids. V was shortened by 3 bases and J by 2 bases, with 17 bases between the two germline ends. Germline lookup yields CDR1 LGHNT and CDR2 FRNRAP.

This chain connects TRBV12-5 to TRBJ2-7; D gene unclear. The CDR3 is made up of 14 amino acids. V was trimmed by 7 bases and J by 3 bases, leaving 16 bases between them. Germline-derived CDR1 and CDR2 are LGHNT and FRNRAP. As DNA, the CDR3 is TGTGCTAGTGCCCCAGGCAACCCCTACTACGAGCAGTACTTC. Its protein is CASAPGNPYYEQYF.

The rearrangement joins TRBV11-2 to TRBJ2-7, with 11 nucleotides matching TRBD1. After removal of 5 bases from V and 9 bases from J, the junction contained 6 bases not matched to a gene. The CDR3 consists of 13 residues. The germline gives CDR1 SGHAT, CDR2 FQNNGV. The CDR3 DNA is TGTGCCAGCAGCCCCGGGACAGGGGGGGTGCAGTACTTC. The encoded protein is CASSPGTGGVQYF.

The gene calls are TRBV18 and TRBJ2-5; 13 nucleotides match TRBD2. Unmatched junction bases numbered 5, after V lost 2 bases and J lost 5 bases. The CDR3 spans 16 residues. Germline values: CDR1 KGHSH, CDR2 LQKENI. The CDR3 loop reads CASSPRGLAGFETQYF. For the CDR3, the DNA is TGTGCCAGCTCACCAAGGGGACTAGCGGGATTTGAGACCCAGTACTTC.

The rearrangement uses TRBV10-2 and TRBJ1-4; no clear D. This CDR3 is built from 14 residues. The V gene lost 6 bases and the J gene lost 3 bases, with 11 bases spanning the gap. Germline V CDR1 and CDR2: WSHSY, SAAADI. The CDR3 loop reads CASSDHTANEKLFF. Written as DNA, the CDR3 is TGCGCCAGCAGCGACCACACGGCTAATGAAAAACTGTTTTTT.